Listed below are T cell receptor beta chains from one sample, sequenced in a study of T cell repertoires in cytomegalovirus infection. TCRdb processed the reads anew with MiXCR; each CDR3 protein has one entry. The sample comprises under 200,000 distinct CDR3 sequences, roughly 27% of which are singletons, and about 31% rests with the top ten. Source material: PBMCs. Every receptor here comes from a human donor in good health (CMV status not recorded). Some clones in this sample may be carry-over from other donors' samples. CDR3s include the opening cysteine and the closing phenylalanine or tryptophan. A D gene is named only where the DNA matches it firmly. A row's size may be missing; if present it is once, few, many or a size class.

j_call clone_size d_call v_call cdr3_length cdr3_nt cdr3_aa
TRBJ1-1 many NA TRBV7-2 14 TGTGCCAGCGGTAGGGGCCCGGTCGTCACTGAAGCTTTCTTT CASGRGPVVTEAFF
TRBJ1-1 few NA TRBV20-1 13 TGCAGTGCTTGGAGGGACATCGACGATGAAGCTTTCTTT CSAWRDIDDEAFF
TRBJ1-4 NA TRBD1 TRBV3-1 16 TGTGCCAGCAGCCAGGACAGGGTCGCAACTAATGAAAAACTGTTTTTT CASSQDRVATNEKLFF
TRBJ2-5 NA NA TRBV19 15 TGTGCCTCCGGGCCAGGTTCGGGCGGTACGGAGACCCAGTACTTC CASGPGSGGTETQYF
TRBJ1-3 many NA TRBV7-2 16 TGTGCCAGCAGCTCCCAACCGGGGGGTATGGGGGACACCATATATTTT CASSSQPGGMGDTIYF
TRBJ1-2 few NA TRBV12-5 13 TGTGCTAGTGCCCTAGCCCGGGACACTGGCTACACCTTC CASALARDTGYTF
TRBJ2-1 NA NA TRBV20-1 13 TGCAGTGCTCTCAAACAGGGATCCAATGAGCAGTTCTTC CSALKQGSNEQFF
TRBJ2-1 NA TRBD2 TRBV28 19 TGTGCCAGCAGTTTTTCCCTGATGACTAGCGGGGGCCAATACAATGAGCAGTTCTTC CASSFSLMTSGGQYNEQFF
TRBJ2-1 NA TRBD1 TRBV7-9 15 TGTGCCAGCAGTTCGCGACAGGGGGCGGGGAATGAGCAGTTCTTC CASSSRQGAGNEQFF
TRBJ2-3 NA NA TRBV10-3 15 TGTGCCATCAGTCGAGGGGGGGGAACGACAGATACGCAGTATTTT CAISRGGGTTDTQYF